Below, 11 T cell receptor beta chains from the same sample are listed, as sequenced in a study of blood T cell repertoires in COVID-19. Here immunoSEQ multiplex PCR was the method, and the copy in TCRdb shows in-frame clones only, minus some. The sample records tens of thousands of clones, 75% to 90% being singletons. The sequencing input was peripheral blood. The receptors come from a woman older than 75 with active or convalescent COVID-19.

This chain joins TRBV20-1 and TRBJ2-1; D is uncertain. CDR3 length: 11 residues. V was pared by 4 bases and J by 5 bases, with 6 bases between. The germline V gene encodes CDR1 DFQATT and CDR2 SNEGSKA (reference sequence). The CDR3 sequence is CSATQNNEQFF. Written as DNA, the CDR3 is TGCAGTGCTACTCAGAACAATGAGCAGTTCTTC.

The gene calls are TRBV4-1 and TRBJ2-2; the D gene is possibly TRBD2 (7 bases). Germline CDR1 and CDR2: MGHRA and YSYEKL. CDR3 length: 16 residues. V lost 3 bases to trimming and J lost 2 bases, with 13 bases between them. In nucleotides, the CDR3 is TGCGCCAGCAGCCAGGGAGGGGGGACCAACACCGGGGAGCTGTTTTTT. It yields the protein CASSQGGGTNTGELFF.

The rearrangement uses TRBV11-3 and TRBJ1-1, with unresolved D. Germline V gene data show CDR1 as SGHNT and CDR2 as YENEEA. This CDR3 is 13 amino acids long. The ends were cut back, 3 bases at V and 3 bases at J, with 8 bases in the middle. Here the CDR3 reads CASSLTHDTEAFF. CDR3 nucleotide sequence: TGTGCCAGCAGCTTGACTCACGACACTGAAGCTTTCTTT.

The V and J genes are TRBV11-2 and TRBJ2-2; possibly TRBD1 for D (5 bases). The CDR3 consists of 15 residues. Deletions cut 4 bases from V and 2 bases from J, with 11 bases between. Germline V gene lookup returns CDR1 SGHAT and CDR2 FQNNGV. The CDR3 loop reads CASSSWTTNTGELFF. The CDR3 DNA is TGTGCCAGCAGCTCATGGACAACTAACACCGGGGAGCTGTTTTTT.

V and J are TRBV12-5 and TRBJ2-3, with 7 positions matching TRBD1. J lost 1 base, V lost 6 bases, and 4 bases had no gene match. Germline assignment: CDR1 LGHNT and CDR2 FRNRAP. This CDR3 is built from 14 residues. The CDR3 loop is CASGRGQGTDTQYF. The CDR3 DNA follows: TGTGCTAGTGGGAGAGGACAGGGCACAGATACGCAGTATTTT.

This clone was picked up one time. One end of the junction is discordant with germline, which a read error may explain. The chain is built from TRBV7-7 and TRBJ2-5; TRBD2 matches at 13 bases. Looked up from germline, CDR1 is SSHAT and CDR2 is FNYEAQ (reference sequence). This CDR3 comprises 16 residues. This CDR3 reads CASSWGLAGTQETQYF. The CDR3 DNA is TGTGCTAGCAGCTGGGGACTAGCGGGGACCCAAGAGACCCAGTACTTC.

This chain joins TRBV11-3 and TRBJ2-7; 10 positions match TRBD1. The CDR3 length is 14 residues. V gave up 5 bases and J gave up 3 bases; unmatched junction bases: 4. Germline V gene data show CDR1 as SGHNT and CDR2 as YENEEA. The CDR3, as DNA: TGTGCCAGCAGCCAAGGACAGGGGGACTACGAGCAGTACTTC. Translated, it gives CASSQGQGDYEQYF.

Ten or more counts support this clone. The CDR3 sequence: CASGQGEGSPLHF. The CDR3 DNA reads TGCGCCAGCGGACAGGGAGAAGGTTCACCCCTCCACTTT. V gene TRBV4-1 combines with J gene TRBJ1-6; 8 positions agree with TRBD1. Germline-derived CDR1 and CDR2 are MGHRA and YSYEKL. Losses at the gene ends were 8 bases for V and 9 bases for J; bases not matched to a gene: 6. The CDR3 covers 13 residues.

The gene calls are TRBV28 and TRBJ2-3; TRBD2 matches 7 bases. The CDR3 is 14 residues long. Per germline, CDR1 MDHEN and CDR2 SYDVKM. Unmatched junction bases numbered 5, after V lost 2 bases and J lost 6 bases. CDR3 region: CASSLAGDPDTQYF. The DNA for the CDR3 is TGTGCCAGCAGTTTAGCGGGAGACCCCGATACGCAGTATTTT. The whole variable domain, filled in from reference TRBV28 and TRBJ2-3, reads DVKVTQSSRYLVKRTGEKVFLECVQDMDHENMFWYRQDPGLGLRLIYFSYDVKMKEKGDIPEGYSVSREKKERFSLILESASTNQTSMYLCASSLAGDPDTQYFGPGTRLTVL.

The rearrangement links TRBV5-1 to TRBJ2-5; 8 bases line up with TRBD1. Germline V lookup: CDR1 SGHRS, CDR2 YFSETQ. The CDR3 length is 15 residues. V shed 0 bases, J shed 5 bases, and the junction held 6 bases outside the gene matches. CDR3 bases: TGCGCCAGCAGCTTGGGGACAGGGTTCGGGGAGACCCAGTACTTC. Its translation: CASSLGTGFGETQYF.

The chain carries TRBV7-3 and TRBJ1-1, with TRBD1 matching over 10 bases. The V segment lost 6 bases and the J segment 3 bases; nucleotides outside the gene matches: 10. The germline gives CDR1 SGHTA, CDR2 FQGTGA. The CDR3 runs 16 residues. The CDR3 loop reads CASRLPGQGKDTEAFF. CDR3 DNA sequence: TGTGCCAGCAGGTTACCGGGACAGGGGAAGGACACTGAAGCTTTCTTT.